This passage covers 10 T cell receptor beta chains from one sample sequenced in a study of T cell repertoires in cytomegalovirus infection. TCRdb re-called the reads through MiXCR, storing one row per CDR3 protein. The data contain roughly 600,000 distinct CDR3 sequences, approximately 24% of them singletons. The source material was CD8+ T cells from PBMCs. The source of these receptors is a human donor in good health (CMV status not recorded). Some clones in this sample may be carry-over from other donors' samples.

This clonotype was picked up a small number of times. This chain joins TRBV12-3 or TRBV12-4 and TRBJ2-3; D may be TRBD1 (6 bases). The CDR3 totals 15 residues. Trimming pared 6 bases from V and 0 bases from J, leaving 13 bases between. The CDR3 protein is CASSRDTESTDTQYF. In DNA form, the CDR3 reads TGTGCCAGCAGCCGGGACACCGAGAGCACAGATACGCAGTATTTT.

This clonotype was seen repeatedly, ten times or more. The chain carries TRBV7-2 and TRBJ2-5, with a tentative D call TRBD1 (6 bases). This CDR3 comprises 14 residues. Germline-derived CDR1 and CDR2 are SGHTA and FQGNSA. V was trimmed by 0 bases and J by 3 bases, leaving 8 bases between them. The CDR3 here is CASSLARGKETQYF. In nucleotides, the CDR3 is TGTGCCAGCAGCTTAGCCAGGGGCAAAGAGACCCAGTACTTC.

This clonotype has only a few counts. The genes are TRBV27 and TRBJ2-2, with 7 positions matching TRBD1. The germline V gene encodes CDR1 MNHEY and CDR2 SMNVEV (reference sequence). The CDR3 length is 14 residues. Unmatched junction bases numbered 6, after V lost 8 bases and J lost 3 bases. The CDR3 bases are TGTGCCAGCGACTTGACAGGGTACACCGGGGAGCTGTTTTTT. The encoded protein is CASDLTGYTGELFF.

This clonotype was counted many times. The J gene is TRBJ2-1, the V gene TRBV14; D unresolved. V was shortened by 1 base and J by 2 bases, with 12 bases between the two germline ends. Germline V gene sequence: CDR1 SGHDN, CDR2 FVKESK. The CDR3 runs to 16 residues. Here the CDR3 DNA reads TGTGCCAGCAGCCAAGGGGCGGATTGGGCCTACAATGAGCAGTTCTTC. It specifies CASSQGADWAYNEQFF.

This chain uses TRBV14 with TRBJ2-2; TRBD2 might be the D (5 bases). The CDR3 contains 14 residues. Trimming left V 2 bases short and J 3 bases short, with 7 bases between. Germline V gene data show CDR1 as SGHDN and CDR2 as FVKESK. CDR3 DNA: TGTGCCAGCAGCCAAATCGGGGACACCGGGGAGCTGTTTTTT. Translation gives CASSQIGDTGELFF. Full variable domain (missing parts from reference TRBV14 and TRBJ2-2): EAGVTQFPSHSVIEKGQTVTLRCDPISGHDNLYWYRRVMGKEIKFLLHFVKESKQDESGMPNNRFLAERTGGTYSTLKVQPAELEDSGVYFCASSQIGDTGELFFGEGSRLTVL.

This clonotype was found many times. CDR3 residues: CASSAAGPAGEQYV. CDR3 bases: TGTGCCAGCAGCGCCGCTGGACCCGCTGGCGAGCAGTACGTC. The rearrangement links TRBV7-6 to TRBJ2-7; D call uncertain. From germline, CDR1 is SGHVS and CDR2 FNYEAQ. There are 14 residues in the CDR3. V gave up 5 bases and J gave up 6 bases, with 17 bases separating them.

This clonotype was counted many times. V is TRBV7-2 and J is TRBJ1-1; perhaps TRBD1 as D (5 bases). This CDR3 spans 15 amino acids. Per germline, CDR1 SGHTA and CDR2 FQGNSA. The germline V and J ends were trimmed by 0 bases and 5 bases, with 13 bases remaining between them. The DNA for the CDR3 is TGTGCCAGCAGCTTAGCCACGGGGGGAAGGACTGAAGCTTTCTTT. Amino acids: CASSLATGGRTEAFF.

This clonotype was observed a handful of times. The chain employs TRBV2 and TRBJ2-1; 13 bases line up with TRBD2. This CDR3 has 16 residues. In germline, CDR1 is SNHLY, CDR2 FYNNEI. V shed 7 bases, J shed 10 bases, and the junction held 13 bases outside the gene matches. The CDR3 sequence is CASTRGLAGSGWEQFF. CDR3 nucleotide sequence: TGTGCCAGCACCCGGGGACTAGCGGGATCGGGGTGGGAGCAGTTCTTC.

The rearrangement joins TRBV6-5 to TRBJ1-5; tentatively, D is TRBD1 (5 bases). CDR3 length: 14 residues. Looked up from germline, CDR1 is MNHEY and CDR2 is SVGAGI. V shed 5 bases and J shed 4 bases, with 12 bases lying between them. This chain's CDR3 is CASSTGFTNQPQHF. CDR3 bases: TGTGCCAGCAGTACAGGTTTTACAAATCAGCCCCAGCATTTT.

The chain recombines TRBV5-6 with TRBJ2-1, with 9 bases fitting TRBD1. J gave up 7 bases and V 2 bases, and 13 bases lay outside the gene matches. The CDR3 is 17 residues long. Per the germline V gene, CDR1 is SGHDT and CDR2 is YYEEEE. CDR3 bases: TGTGCCAGCAGCTTTCGTTACCGGGACAGGGAAAGAAATGAGCAGTTCTTC. This gives the protein CASSFRYRDRERNEQFF.